The clone carrying this T cell receptor beta chain was counted only a few times. The record originates from a study of identical twins. Carrying unique molecular identifiers, the cDNA also gained a universal primer site through template switching. TCRdb re-derived calls from the 5' RACE reads in MiXCR, one entry per CDR3 protein. The repertoire holds some 630,000 distinct CDR3 sequences, with roughly 7.1% as singletons. V trimming: 3 bases; J trimming: 0 bases; junction bases outside the gene matches: 7. CDR1 and CDR2 from the germline V gene are SQVTM and ANQGSEA. This CDR3 spans 17 amino acids. The data were also submitted as part of a second study, on yellow fever vaccine responses in identical twins.

Source material: PBMCs. This chain links TRBV29-1 with TRBJ2-1, with TRBD2 identical over 11 bases. The TCR originated in a young woman in good health. The DNA for the CDR3 is TGCAGCGTTGATACTAGCGGGAGCCCTAGCTCCTACAATGAGCAGTTCTTC. Protein product: CSVDTSGSPSSYNEQFF.